These 2 T cell receptor beta chains share one sample of origin, sequenced in a study of CDR3 diversity in severe acne. TCRdb redid the calling of the PCR reads with MiXCR, one entry per CDR3 protein. The sample lists over 85,000 distinct CDR3 sequences, roughly half occurring once. Sequencing input: blood. These receptor sequences come from a male donor with acne.

The chain joins TRBV20-1 to TRBJ2-7; 11 nucleotides agree with TRBD1. The V gene end was trimmed by 1 base and the J gene end by 9 bases; junction bases not matched to a gene: 5. Germline-derived CDR1 and CDR2 are DFQATT and SNEGSKA (reference sequence). This CDR3 region has 13 residues. The CDR3 DNA reads as TGCAGTGCTAGAGGGGGACAGGGGGGGGTGCAGTACTTC. Amino acid sequence: CSARGGQGGVQYF.

This clonotype occurred a few times. The chain recombines TRBV28 with TRBJ2-7; the D is unclear. Trimming took 3 bases from V and 2 from J, leaving 11 bases between them. Germline CDR1 reads MDHEN; CDR2 reads SYDVKM. The CDR3 has 14 amino acids. The DNA of the CDR3 is TGTGCCAGCAGTTTTATGGACCGGACCTACGAGCAGTACTTC. Its translation is CASSFMDRTYEQYF.